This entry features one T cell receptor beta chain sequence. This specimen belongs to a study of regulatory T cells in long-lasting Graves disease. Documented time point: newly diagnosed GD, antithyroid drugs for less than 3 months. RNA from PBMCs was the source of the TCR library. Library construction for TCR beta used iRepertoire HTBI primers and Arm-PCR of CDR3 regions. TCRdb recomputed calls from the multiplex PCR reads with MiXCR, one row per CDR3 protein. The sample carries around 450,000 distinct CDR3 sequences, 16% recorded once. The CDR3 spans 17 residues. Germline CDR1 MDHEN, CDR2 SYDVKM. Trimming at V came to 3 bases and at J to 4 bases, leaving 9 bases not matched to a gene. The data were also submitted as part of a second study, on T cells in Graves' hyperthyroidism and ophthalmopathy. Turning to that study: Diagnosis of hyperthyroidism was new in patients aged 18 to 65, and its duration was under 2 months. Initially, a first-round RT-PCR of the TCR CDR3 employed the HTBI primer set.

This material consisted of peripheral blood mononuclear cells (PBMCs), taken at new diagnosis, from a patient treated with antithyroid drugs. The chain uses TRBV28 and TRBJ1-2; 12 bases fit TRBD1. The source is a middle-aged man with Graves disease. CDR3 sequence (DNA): TGTGCCAGCAGTTTTATGGGACAGGGGGCGCGGGGCTATGGCTACACCTTC. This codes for CASSFMGQGARGYGYTF.